Below are 22 T cell receptor beta chains sequenced from a single sample in a study of T cell responses to AZD1222 COVID-19 vaccine. Repertoires were generated with immunoSEQ multiplex PCR, while TCRdb's copy carries only in-frame clones and drops some. The sample shows 200,000 or so clones, around 92% of them seen only once. Specimen: peripheral blood, collected on day 0 of AZD1222 vaccination. These TCRs come from an adult in good health.

The chain uses TRBV6-5 and TRBJ2-7; D may be TRBD1 (6 bases). CDR1 and CDR2 from the germline V gene are MNHEY and SVGAGI. The V gene lost 2 bases and the J gene lost 7 bases, with 15 bases spanning the gap. This CDR3 comprises 14 residues. DNA of the CDR3: TGTGCCAGCAGTTACGTGACGACCCAGGGGGAGCAGTACTTC. Amino acid sequence: CASSYVTTQGEQYF.

This clone has just a few counts. Within the sample, other DNA sequences also encode this same CDR3. The chain carries TRBV10-3 and TRBJ2-7, with D maybe TRBD2 (5 bases). Trimming left V 8 bases short and J 2 bases short, with 16 bases between. The CDR3 loop spans 14 amino acids. CDR1 ENHRY and CDR2 SYGVKD come from the germline V gene. The CDR3 protein is CAISTPDGTYEQYF. In nucleotides, the CDR3 is TGTGCCATCTCCACCCCGGACGGGACCTACGAGCAGTACTTC.

The chain links TRBV19 to TRBJ1-6; no definite D call. V gave up 3 bases and J gave up 8 bases, with 8 bases separating them. Germline V gene lookup returns CDR1 LNHDA and CDR2 SQIVND (reference sequence). CDR3 length: 13 amino acids. Written as DNA, the CDR3 is TGTGCCAGTAGTATGGCCGGGGATTCACCCCTCCACTTT. This gives the protein CASSMAGDSPLHF.

This chain joins TRBV7-3 and TRBJ2-2, with D possibly being TRBD1 or TRBD2 (5 bases each). Germline V gene data show CDR1 as SGHTA and CDR2 as FQGTGA. V lost 4 bases and J lost 6, with 15 bases in between. The CDR3 spans 15 residues. The CDR3 sequence: CASSSGTPGAGELFF. CDR3 DNA sequence: TGTGCCAGCAGCTCCGGGACCCCGGGCGCCGGGGAGCTGTTTTTT.

This CDR3 is CASSIQGGDQPQHF. The CDR3 DNA reads as TGTGCCAGTAGTATCCAAGGAGGGGATCAGCCCCAGCATTTT. The chain is built from TRBV19 and TRBJ1-5, with D tentatively TRBD1 (5 bases). The CDR3 consists of 14 residues. Germline-derived CDR1 and CDR2 are LNHDA and SQIVND (reference sequence). V gave up 3 bases and J gave up 5 bases, with 11 bases separating them.

This chain connects TRBV5-5 to TRBJ1-3, with 7 bases identical to TRBD1. This CDR3 spans 14 amino acids. After removal of 5 bases from V and 4 bases from J, the junction contained 6 bases not matched to a gene. The germline CDR1 and CDR2 sequences are SGHKS and YYEKEE (reference sequence). The CDR3 is CASRHTGAGNTIYF. The CDR3 nucleotides are TGTGCCAGCAGGCACACAGGGGCCGGAAACACCATATATTTT.

The chain recombines TRBV6-5 with TRBJ1-2, with D unresolved. Trimming took 6 bases from V and 0 from J, leaving 11 bases between them. There are 14 residues in the CDR3. Germline CDR1 reads MNHEY; CDR2 reads SVGAGI. The CDR3 DNA follows: TGTGCCAGCAGCCGAGGTGGGGCTAACTATGGCTACACCTTC. Translation: CASSRGGANYGYTF.

This clone was seen once. V is TRBV5-1 and J is TRBJ1-1; the D is unclear. Trimming removed 2 bases at V and 3 bases at J, with 11 bases between. The CDR3 is made up of 14 amino acids. From germline, CDR1 is SGHRS and CDR2 YFSETQ. The CDR3 protein is CASSFGRKDTEAFF. The CDR3 bases are TGCGCCAGCAGCTTTGGTAGGAAGGACACTGAAGCTTTCTTT.

The V gene is TRBV6-2 or TRBV6-3, the J gene TRBJ1-2; D is unclear. The CDR3 loop spans 15 amino acids. The ends were cut back, 2 bases at V and 6 bases at J, with 16 bases in the middle. CDR1 is MNHEY, CDR2 SVGEGT, per germline. The CDR3 here is CASSYSLSGGNGYTF. The CDR3, as DNA: TGTGCCAGCAGTTACAGCCTCTCGGGCGGAAATGGCTACACCTTC.

V and J are TRBV13 and TRBJ1-1, with D possibly matching TRBD1 (5 bases). Germline-derived CDR1 and CDR2 are PRHDT and FYEKMQ (reference sequence). The CDR3 loop spans 11 amino acids. The ends were cut back, 8 bases at V and 4 bases at J, with 8 bases in the middle. Here the CDR3 DNA reads TGTGCCAGCGGGGGAGGCACTGAAGCTTTCTTT. It encodes CASGGGTEAFF. Supplemented by reference TRBV13 and TRBJ1-1, the full variable domain reads AAGVIQSPRHLIKEKRETATLKCYPIPRHDTVYWYQQGPGQDPQFLISFYEKMQSDKGSIPDRFSAQQFSDYHSELNMSSLELGDSALYFCASGGGTEAFFGQGTRLTVV.

This chain connects TRBV21-1 to TRBJ2-7; the table assigns TRBD1, which was not confirmed against the DNA. TRBV21-1 corresponds to a pseudogene. The CDR3 runs 14 residues. The CDR3 DNA sequence: TGTGCCAGCAGCAAAGGCCACCAGGCCAACGAGCAGTACTTC. Translated: CASSKGHQANEQYF.

For the CDR3, the DNA is TGTGCCACCAGTCCCCCTCGGGACAGGGGCTTCTTAGGGGACACCGGGGAGCTGTTTTTT. This translates into CATSPPRDRGFLGDTGELFF. The rearrangement joins TRBV24-1 to TRBJ2-2; 10 bases align to TRBD1. Per the germline V gene, CDR1 is KGHDR and CDR2 is SFDVKD. The ends lost 6 bases at V and 3 bases at J; junction bases unmatched: 18. The CDR3 totals 20 residues.

This sequence joins TRBV11-1 and TRBJ2-1; D remains ambiguous. Trimming stripped 2 bases from V and 9 bases from J, with 5 bases between. CDR1 is SGHAT, CDR2 FQDESV, per germline (reference sequence). CDR3 length: 11 amino acids. CDR3 sequence reads: CASSLRGEQFF. CDR3 coding DNA: TGTGCCAGCAGCTTACGTGGTGAGCAGTTCTTC.

J is TRBJ2-3 and V is TRBV6-4, with 8 nucleotides matching TRBD1. V was clipped by 9 bases and J by 6 bases; unmatched bases: 17. Germline V lookup: CDR1 MRHNA, CDR2 SNTAGT. This CDR3 is built from 16 residues. In DNA form, the CDR3 reads TGTGCCAGAATTGGACAGGGCGGAAAAAATCCGGATACGCAGTATTTT. Its protein is CARIGQGGKNPDTQYF.

The chain uses TRBV13 and TRBJ1-5; D gene unclear. The CDR3 is 15 residues long. Per germline, CDR1 PRHDT and CDR2 FYEKMQ (reference sequence). V lost 5 bases and J 6 bases, leaving 17 bases between the germline ends. The CDR3 DNA is TGTGCCAGCAGCCCTGGGGAAGGACTCTCTCAGCCCCAGCATTTT. It translates to CASSPGEGLSQPQHF.

This chain joins TRBV30 and TRBJ2-1; the D gene is possibly TRBD2 (10 bases). The germline V gene encodes CDR1 GTSNPN and CDR2 SVGIG (reference sequence). The V gene lost 3 bases and the J gene lost 4 bases, with 25 bases spanning the gap. The CDR3 has 18 residues. The CDR3 nucleotides are TGTGCCTGGAGCCTACAGGGGGCTTGGACTAGCGGTTACAATGAGCAGTTCTTC. It specifies CAWSLQGAWTSGYNEQFF.

This chain joins TRBV5-1 and TRBJ2-2, with 8 bases that match TRBD1. Germline CDR1 and CDR2: SGHRS and YFSETQ. The CDR3 totals 16 residues. V lost 0 bases to trimming and J lost 7 bases; unmatched junction nucleotides: 8. In DNA form, the CDR3 reads TGCGCCAGCAGCTTGGGAGGCGGACAGGGCGGCGGGGAGCTGTTTTTT. This gives the protein CASSLGGGQGGGELFF.

The rearrangement uses TRBV7-2 and TRBJ1-6; D remains unclear. Deletions cut 11 bases from V and 7 bases from J, with 15 bases between. The CDR3 is made up of 13 amino acids. Germline loops: CDR1 SGHTA, CDR2 FQGNSA. CDR3 in amino acids: CAAGLSENSPLHF. The DNA of the CDR3 is TGTGCCGCCGGATTGTCGGAAAATTCACCCCTCCACTTT.

This clone has only one observation. This chain joins TRBV24-1 and TRBJ2-1; 7 bases map to TRBD2. The length of the CDR3 is 16 residues. V dropped 0 bases and J dropped 3; count of bases not matched to a gene: 4. CDR1 and CDR2 from the germline V gene are KGHDR and SFDVKD. The CDR3 nucleotides are TGTGCCACCAGTGATTTGTTGGGGGAGGGCTACAATGAGCAGTTCTTC. Protein sequence: CATSDLLGEGYNEQFF.

V gene TRBV4-1 combines with J gene TRBJ2-3; TRBD1 matches 10 bases. The CDR3 sequence is 16 residues long. V lost 6 bases to trimming and J lost 2 bases; unmatched junction nucleotides: 8. The germline V gene has CDR1 MGHRA and CDR2 YSYEKL. CDR3 sequence (DNA): TGCGCCAGCAGTTACCGGGACAGGGGATCCACAGATACGCAGTATTTT. It specifies CASSYRDRGSTDTQYF.

The sample holds a few counts of this clone. For the CDR3, the DNA is TGTGCCAGCAGCCTACTAGCGGGAGTGGCCGGGGAGCTGTTTTTT. It translates to CASSLLAGVAGELFF. The rearrangement joins TRBV7-3 to TRBJ2-2; 11 bases fit TRBD2. CDR1 and CDR2 (germline): SGHTA, FQGTGA. CDR3 length: 15 residues. J gave up 6 bases and V 5 bases, and 5 bases lay outside the gene matches.

The rearrangement joins TRBV9 to TRBJ2-3; 8 bases match TRBD2. This CDR3 has 15 residues. CDR1 and CDR2 (germline): SGDLS, YYNGEE. Germline trimming cut 0 bases from V and 4 bases from J; bases unmatched to any gene: 4. The chain's CDR3 is CASSVDTGGADTQYF. CDR3 DNA sequence: TGTGCCAGCAGCGTAGACACGGGAGGGGCAGATACGCAGTATTTT.